Each of the 10 T cell receptor beta chains below was sequenced from the same sample in a study of blood T cell repertoires in COVID-19. The method was immunoSEQ multiplex PCR; TCRdb's version includes in-frame clones alone and lacks a portion of them. The profile shows over 150,000 clones, approximately 86% of them singletons. The sequencing input was peripheral blood. The receptors derive from a man aged 50 or older with active or convalescent COVID-19.

In regard to this clone: Other nucleotide sequences in the sample specify the same CDR3. The rearrangement joins TRBV18 to TRBJ2-7; D is perhaps TRBD2 (6 bases). Trimming stripped 3 bases from V and 6 bases from J, with 9 bases between. The CDR3 consists of 12 residues. Looked up from germline, CDR1 is KGHSH and CDR2 is LQKENI. CDR3 sequence: CASSPGTVEQYF. The DNA of the CDR3 is TGTGCCAGCTCACCCGGGACTGTCGAGCAGTACTTC.

The V and J genes are TRBV10-3 and TRBJ1-2, with 10 bases aligning to TRBD1. Germline CDR1 ENHRY, CDR2 SYGVKD. CDR3 length equals 16 residues. J was trimmed by 2 bases and V by 1 base; bases with no gene match: 4. In DNA, the CDR3 is TGTGCCATCAGTGAGTGGGACAGGGGTTTGAACTATGGCTACACCTTC. Protein: CAISEWDRGLNYGYTF.

The chain recombines TRBV12-3 or TRBV12-4 with TRBJ2-7; D perhaps matches TRBD1 (6 bases). This CDR3 has 13 residues. Trimming cost V 7 bases and J 2 bases, with 12 bases left between them. In DNA, the CDR3 is TGTGCCAGCAAACTGACAGGAACCTACGAGCAGTACTTC. Encoded protein: CASKLTGTYEQYF.

The chain couples TRBV11-2 to TRBJ1-2, with 8 bases lining up with TRBD1. The CDR3 has 15 amino acids. CDR1 SGHAT and CDR2 FQNNGV come from the germline V gene. V shed 5 bases, J shed 6 bases, and the junction held 11 bases outside the gene matches. The CDR3 spells CASSKNMGQVNGYTF. The CDR3 DNA is TGTGCCAGCAGCAAGAATATGGGACAGGTGAATGGCTACACCTTC.

This clone is classed as medium-sized. The CDR3: CASSFEGQGDFF. The DNA for the CDR3 is TGTGCCAGCAGCTTCGAGGGACAGGGAGATTTCTTT. The chain is built from TRBV7-9 and TRBJ1-1; 9 bases fit TRBD1. J gave up 13 bases and V 3 bases, and 6 bases lay outside the gene matches. There are 12 residues in the CDR3. Germline CDR1 is SEHNR and CDR2 is FQNEAQ (reference sequence).

The rearrangement links TRBV5-1 to TRBJ2-1; 12 nucleotides agree with TRBD2. Germline assignment: CDR1 SGHRS and CDR2 YFSETQ. Trimming at V came to 0 bases and at J to 9 bases, leaving 4 bases not matched to a gene. The length of the CDR3 is 15 residues. The CDR3 sequence is CASSLALAGGLEQFF. DNA of the CDR3: TGCGCCAGCAGCTTGGCTCTAGCGGGGGGGCTTGAGCAGTTCTTC.

CDR3 coding DNA: TGTGCCAGCAGCTCACAGGTGGGAACCGGGACAGGGGCCTCTAATGGCTACACCTTC. This translates into CASSSQVGTGTGASNGYTF. J is TRBJ1-2 and V is TRBV5-5; 10 bases fit TRBD1. Per the germline V gene, CDR1 is SGHKS and CDR2 is YYEKEE (reference sequence). Trimming took 3 bases from V and 6 from J; bases not matched to a gene: 20. CDR3 length: 19 amino acids. Based on the CDR3 plus reference TRBV5-5 and TRBJ1-2, the full variable domain is DAGVTQSPTHLIKTRGQQVTLRCSPISGHKSVSWYQQVLGQGPQFIFQYYEKEERGRGNFPDRFSARQFPNYSSELNVNALLLGDSALYLCASSSQVGTGTGASNGYTFGSGTRLTVV.

This chain connects TRBV18 to TRBJ1-1; D uncertain. The V end lost 5 bases, the J end lost 5 bases, and 9 bases lay between the germline ends. Germline CDR1 KGHSH, CDR2 LQKENI. The CDR3 sequence is 12 residues long. The CDR3 here is CASSTSGTEAFF. CDR3 DNA: TGTGCCAGCTCAACTAGTGGTACTGAAGCTTTCTTT.

The chain joins TRBV7-2 to TRBJ2-3, with 7 bases lining up with TRBD2. The trim removed 5 bases at V and 4 bases at J, leaving 9 bases unmatched. The CDR3 is 15 residues long. CDR1 and CDR2 from the germline V gene are SGHTA and FQGNSA. This CDR3 reads CASSPVAGVSDTQYF. The CDR3, as DNA: TGTGCCAGCAGCCCGGTGGCGGGAGTTTCAGATACGCAGTATTTT.

The J gene is TRBJ2-2, the V gene TRBV2, with D tentatively TRBD1 (6 bases). Germline loops: CDR1 SNHLY, CDR2 FYNNEI. CDR3 size: 13 residues. The V gene lost 6 bases and the J gene lost 7 bases, with 12 bases spanning the gap. The CDR3 DNA reads as TGTGCCAGCAGCCAACAGGGTAGCGGGGAGCTGTTTTTT. Its translation is CASSQQGSGELFF.